The clone carrying this T cell receptor (beta chain) was seen ten or more times. Its matching antigen is unknown. TCR beta CDR3 regions were amplified from RNA transcripts. An initial RT-PCR round employing HTBI primers preceded a second-round multiplex PCR. MiXCR was run by TCRdb on the multiplex PCR reads, yielding one entry per CDR3 protein. The sample yields almost 750,000 distinct CDR3 sequences, around 40% seen once. The data derive from a study of Graves' ophthalmopathy and Graves' hyperthyroidism. Study overall: Investigators collected peripheral blood at initial diagnosis, before any treatment was given.

CDR3 length: 13 amino acids. V was cut by 11 bases and J by 0 bases, with 8 bases left in between. Germline V CDR1 and CDR2: MGHDK, SYGVNS. Study conclusions and caveats: From stable hyperthyroidism, ophthalmopathy was separated by a 13-signature model with 85% to 90% sensitivity and 75% to 84% specificity. The model's ophthalmopathy progression predictions had more than 55% sensitivity and less than 75% specificity.

PBMCs stemmed from 10 ml of fresh peripheral blood. Source material: peripheral blood. This clonotype originated in an adult man with Graves' ophthalmopathy. The J gene is TRBJ1-6, the V gene TRBV25-1; TRBD1 is a possible D gene (5 bases). CDR3 protein: CAAQDSYNSPLHF. CDR3 DNA: TGTGCCGCACAGGACTCCTATAATTCACCCCTCCACTTT.